A selection of T cell receptor beta chains follows, all from one sample in a study of Ad26.COV2.S vaccination and SARS-CoV-2 variants. The protocol was immunoSEQ multiplex PCR, while the TCRdb copy is restricted to in-frame clones and leaves out a portion. Seen here are hundreds of thousands of clones, 75% to 90% observed once, and the top ten hold about 11%. This specimen consisted of peripheral blood, obtained in a trial of Ad26.COV2.S vaccine versus placebo. These receptors came from a person aged 18 to 59 who received the Ad26.COV2.S COVID-19 vaccine or a placebo. The CDR3 runs from the conserved cysteine through the conserved F or W. The D gene is left open where the match is weak. Size tells how often a clone was seen (once, few, many) or the class of an expanded clone, and some rows leave it out.

TRBV5-1	TRBD2	TRBJ2-1	NA	TGCGCCAGCAGCTTGGCTAGCGGGGGAGACAATGAGCAGTTCTTC	CASSLASGGDNEQFF
TRBV12-3/TRBV12-4	NA	TRBJ2-7	NA	TGTGCCAGCGGGTCGGGCAACGAGCAGTACTTC	CASGSGNEQYF
TRBV19	TRBD1	TRBJ1-2	NA	TGTGCCAGTAGAAAGGACAGGGGGGTCTATGGCTACACCTTC	CASRKDRGVYGYTF
TRBV7-8	TRBD1	TRBJ1-2	NA	TGTGCCAGCAGTCGGGACAGGGGGGCACCGGGTAGGAATGGCTACACCTTC	CASSRDRGAPGRNGYTF
TRBV6-5	TRBD1	TRBJ2-2	once	TGTGCCAGCAAGGGGACAGGCGAGGAGCTGTTTTTT	CASKGTGEELFF
TRBV7-9	NA	TRBJ2-1	NA	TGTGCCAGCACCAACCCGGACCCAACGATAAACAATGAGCAGTTCTTC	CASTNPDPTINNEQFF
TRBV20-1	TRBD2	TRBJ2-3	NA	TGCAGTGCTAGTGCTAGCGGGAGTTTCTTTCAGGCAGATACGCAGTATTTT	CSASASGSFFQADTQYF
TRBV4-3	NA	TRBJ2-7	NA	TGCGCCAGCAGCCAAGAAATGGCTAGCAGCTCTTCCTACGAGCAGTACTTC	CASSQEMASSSSYEQYF
TRBV6-2/TRBV6-3	NA	TRBJ1-1	many	TGTGCCAGCAGTTACGGGGAAAACACTGAAGCTTTCTTT	CASSYGENTEAFF
TRBV3-1/TRBV3-2	NA	TRBJ2-7	NA	TGTGCCAGCAGCCACAGGATCGTAAACTCCTACGAGCAGTACTTC	CASSHRIVNSYEQYF
TRBV29-1	TRBD2	TRBJ2-1	NA	TGCAGCGGCGGTGCGGGGGGCAATGGTGGCAATGAGCAGTTCTTC	CSGGAGGNGGNEQFF
TRBV19	TRBD1	TRBJ1-2	few	TGTGCCAGTACCCTCGGGACAGGGTTCTATGGCTACACCTTC	CASTLGTGFYGYTF
TRBV28	TRBD1	TRBJ1-2	NA	TGTGCCAGCAGTCAGGGGGACGGGGAAGGCTATGGCTACACCTTC	CASSQGDGEGYGYTF
TRBV3-1/TRBV3-2	TRBD2	TRBJ2-1	NA	TGTGCCAGCAGCCGGGGACTAGCGGGAGGTCTGGCAAGGGAGCAGTTCTTC	CASSRGLAGGLAREQFF
TRBV10-3	NA	TRBJ2-3	NA	TGTGCCATCAGTGCCGTTGGTGGCACAGATACGCAGTATTTT	CAISAVGGTDTQYF
TRBV4-2	NA	TRBJ1-2	NA	TGTGCCAGCAGCCAAGACTTAGACACCCGCTATGGCTACACCTTC	CASSQDLDTRYGYTF
TRBV11-2	TRBD1	TRBJ1-1	NA	TGTGCCAGCAGCTTAGCAGGGGGCAACACTGAAGCTTTCTTT	CASSLAGGNTEAFF
TRBV20-1	NA	TRBJ1-5	NA	TGCAGTGCTAGTGGCAGGGTGAATAATCAGCCCCAGCATTTT	CSASGRVNNQPQHF
TRBV5-6	NA	TRBJ2-3	NA	TGTGCCAGCAGCCTTCCCACCAGATCGCTGAGCACAGATACGCAGTATTTT	CASSLPTRSLSTDTQYF
TRBV11-2	NA	TRBJ2-5	NA	TGTGCCAGCAGCCCGTCGGGACTTGAAGAGACCCAGTACTTC	CASSPSGLEETQYF
TRBV6-5	TRBD1	TRBJ2-7	NA	TGTGCCAGCAGTCCTAGGGGACAGGGGGCCTACGAGCAGTACTTC	CASSPRGQGAYEQYF
TRBV28	NA	TRBJ2-5	NA	TGTGCCAGCAGTTCCCCAACCCCGGGCATACAAGAGACCCAGTACTTC	CASSSPTPGIQETQYF
TRBV3-1/TRBV3-2	NA	TRBJ1-2	once	TGTGCCAGCAGCCAAACAGACTATGGCTACACCTTC	CASSQTDYGYTF
TRBV7-2	TRBD2	TRBJ2-7	NA	TGTGCCAGCAGCCGCTGGACTAGCGAGGGATACGAGCAGTACTTC	CASSRWTSEGYEQYF
TRBV24-1	NA	TRBJ1-5	NA	TGTGCCACCAGTGATCCCGGGCAGCCCCAGCATTTT	CATSDPGQPQHF
TRBV6-5	NA	TRBJ1-3	NA	TGTGCCAGCAGTTACGACTCCGGGGCTGGAAACACCATATATTTT	CASSYDSGAGNTIYF
TRBV7-9	NA	TRBJ2-3	NA	TGTGCCAGCAGCTCCGCACTAGCGCAGTATTTT	CASSSALAQYF
TRBV18	TRBD2	TRBJ2-1	NA	TGTGCCAGCTCACCGGGGGCTAGCGGGAGTAATGATGAGCAGTTCTTC	CASSPGASGSNDEQFF
TRBV6-2/TRBV6-3	NA	TRBJ2-1	NA	TGTGCCAGCAGTGGGGGACCCCCTGGGGCGGGAAAAGGGGGTTACAATGAGCAGTTCTTC	CASSGGPPGAGKGGYNEQFF
TRBV14	TRBD1	TRBJ2-5	NA	TGTGCCAGCAGCCCCCGGACAGGGACGGGGGAGACCCAGTACTTC	CASSPRTGTGETQYF
TRBV2	NA	TRBJ1-1	NA	TGTGCCAGCAGTGAAGCGCGAGGCAGGGGGAACACTGAAGCTTTCTTT	CASSEARGRGNTEAFF
TRBV10-1	TRBD1	TRBJ2-7	NA	TGCGCCAGCAGCCCCCGGGACAGGGTTAAGGACGAGCAGTACTTC	CASSPRDRVKDEQYF
TRBV27	TRBD2	TRBJ2-1	few	TGTGCCAGCAGCCCTGTACGGACTAGCGGGGTACCCTACAATGAGCAGTTCTTC	CASSPVRTSGVPYNEQFF
TRBV3-1/TRBV3-2	NA	TRBJ1-1	NA	TGTGCCAGCAGCCAAGACCTCGCGTTCGCTGAAGCTTTCTTT	CASSQDLAFAEAFF
TRBV7-2	TRBD1	TRBJ2-7	NA	TGTGCCAGCAGCCCCACCGGGACAGGGGTCGACGAGCAGTACTTC	CASSPTGTGVDEQYF
TRBV6-1	NA	TRBJ2-1	NA	TGTGCCAGCACCATTACGCCGGGTAGGAACAATGAGCAGTTCTTC	CASTITPGRNNEQFF
TRBV28	NA	TRBJ1-1	NA	TGTGCCAGCAGTTTGGTGGGAGAGAACACTGAAGCTTTCTTT	CASSLVGENTEAFF
TRBV4-2	NA	TRBJ2-3	NA	TGTGCCAGCAGCCAAGTTACGGCCCGCACAGATACGCAGTATTTT	CASSQVTARTDTQYF
TRBV19	TRBD2	TRBJ2-3	NA	TGTGCCAGTAGTATTCTAGCGGGGGTGCTAGATACGCAGTATTTT	CASSILAGVLDTQYF
TRBV7-2	NA	TRBJ2-1	once	TGTGCCAGCAGCTTAGGTGGCGGGGACTCCTATGAGCAGTTCTTC	CASSLGGGDSYEQFF
TRBV14	TRBD2	TRBJ2-4	NA	TGTGCCAGCAGCCCTGTGGTAGCGGGTTTAGCCAAAAACATTCAGTACTTC	CASSPVVAGLAKNIQYF
TRBV11-2	NA	TRBJ2-2	NA	TGTGCTATGCCAAGGGTCCCCACCGGGGAGCTGTTTTTT	CAMPRVPTGELFF
TRBV6-2/TRBV6-3	TRBD1	TRBJ2-7	NA	TGTGCCAGCAGTCGCCGGACAGGGTCAAGGATAAGCTCCTACGAGCAGTACTTC	CASSRRTGSRISSYEQYF
TRBV24-1	NA	TRBJ1-1	NA	TGTGCCACCAGTGATTTAGGGAGAACTGAAGCTTTCTTT	CATSDLGRTEAFF
TRBV2	NA	TRBJ2-3	once	TGTGCCAGCAGGGACGTAAGTGCTACGCAGTATTTT	CASRDVSATQYF